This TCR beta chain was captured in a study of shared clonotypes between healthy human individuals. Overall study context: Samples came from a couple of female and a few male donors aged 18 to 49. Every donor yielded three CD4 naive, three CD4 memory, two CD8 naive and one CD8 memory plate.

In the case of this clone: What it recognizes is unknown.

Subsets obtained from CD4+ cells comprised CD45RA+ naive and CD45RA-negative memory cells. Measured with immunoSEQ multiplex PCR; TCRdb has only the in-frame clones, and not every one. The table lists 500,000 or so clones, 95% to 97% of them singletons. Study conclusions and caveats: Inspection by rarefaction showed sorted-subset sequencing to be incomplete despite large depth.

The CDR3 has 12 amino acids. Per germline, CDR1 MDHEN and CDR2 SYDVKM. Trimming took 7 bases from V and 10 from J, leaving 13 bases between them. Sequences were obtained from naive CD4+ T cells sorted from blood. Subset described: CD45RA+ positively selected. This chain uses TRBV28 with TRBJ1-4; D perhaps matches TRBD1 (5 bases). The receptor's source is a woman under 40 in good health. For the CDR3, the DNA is TGTGCCAGCACCGGTCGGCAGGGAAAACTGTTTTTT. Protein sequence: CASTGRQGKLFF. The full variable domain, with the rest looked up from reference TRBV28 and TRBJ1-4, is DVKVTQSSRYLVKRTGEKVFLECVQDMDHENMFWYRQDPGLGLRLIYFSYDVKMKEKGDIPEGYSVSREKKERFSLILESASTNQTSMYLCASTGRQGKLFFGSGTQLSVL.